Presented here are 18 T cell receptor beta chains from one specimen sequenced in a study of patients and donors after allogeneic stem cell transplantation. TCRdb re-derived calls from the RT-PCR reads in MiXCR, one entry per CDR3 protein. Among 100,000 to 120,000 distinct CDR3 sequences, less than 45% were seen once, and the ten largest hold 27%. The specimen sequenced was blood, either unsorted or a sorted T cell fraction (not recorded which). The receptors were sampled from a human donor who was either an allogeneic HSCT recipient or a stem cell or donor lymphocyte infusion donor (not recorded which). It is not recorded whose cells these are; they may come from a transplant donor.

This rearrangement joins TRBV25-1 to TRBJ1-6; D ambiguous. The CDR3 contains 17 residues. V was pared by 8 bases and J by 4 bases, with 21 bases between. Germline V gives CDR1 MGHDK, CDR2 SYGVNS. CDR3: CASLLEEAATYNSPLHF. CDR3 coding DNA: TGTGCCAGCCTCCTTGAGGAGGCAGCAACGTATAATTCACCCCTCCACTTT.

The CDR3 sequence: CASSQEASGRALQETQYF. DNA of the CDR3: TGCGCCAGCAGCCAAGAAGCTAGCGGGAGGGCGCTCCAAGAGACCCAGTACTTC. This chain joins TRBV4-3 and TRBJ2-5; 12 bases fit TRBD2. This CDR3 is 18 amino acids long. J was trimmed by 1 base and V by 0 bases; bases with no gene match: 6. CDR1 is LGHNA, CDR2 YSLEER, per germline.

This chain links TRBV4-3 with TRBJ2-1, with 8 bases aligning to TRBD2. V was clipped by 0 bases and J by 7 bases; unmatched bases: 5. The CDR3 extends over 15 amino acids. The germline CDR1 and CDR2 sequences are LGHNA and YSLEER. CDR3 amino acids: CASSQEAGVGNEQFF. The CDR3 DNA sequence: TGCGCCAGCAGCCAAGAAGCGGGAGTAGGTAATGAGCAGTTCTTC.

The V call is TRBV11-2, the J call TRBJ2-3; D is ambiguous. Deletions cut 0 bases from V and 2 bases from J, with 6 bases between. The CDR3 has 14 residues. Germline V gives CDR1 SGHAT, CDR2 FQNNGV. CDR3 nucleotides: TGTGCCAGCAGCTTAGACGGGTACACAGATACGCAGTATTTT. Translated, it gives CASSLDGYTDTQYF.

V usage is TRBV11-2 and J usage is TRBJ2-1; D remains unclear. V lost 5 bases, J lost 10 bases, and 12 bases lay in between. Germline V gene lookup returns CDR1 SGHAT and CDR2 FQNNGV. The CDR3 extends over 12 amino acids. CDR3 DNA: TGTGCCAGCAGCAACACCATCCGGGAGCAGTTCTTC. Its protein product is CASSNTIREQFF.

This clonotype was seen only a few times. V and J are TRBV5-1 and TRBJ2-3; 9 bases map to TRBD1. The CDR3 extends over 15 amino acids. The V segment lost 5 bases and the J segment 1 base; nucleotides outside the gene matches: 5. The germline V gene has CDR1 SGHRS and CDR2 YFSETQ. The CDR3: CASSRDRDGTDTQYF. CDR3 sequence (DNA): TGCGCCAGCAGTCGGGACAGGGACGGCACAGATACGCAGTATTTT. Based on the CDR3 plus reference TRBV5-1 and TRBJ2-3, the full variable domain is KAGVTQTPRYLIKTRGQQVTLSCSPISGHRSVSWYQQTPGQGLQFLFEYFSETQRNKGNFPGRFSGRQFSNSRSEMNVSTLELGDSALYLCASSRDRDGTDTQYFGPGTRLTVL.

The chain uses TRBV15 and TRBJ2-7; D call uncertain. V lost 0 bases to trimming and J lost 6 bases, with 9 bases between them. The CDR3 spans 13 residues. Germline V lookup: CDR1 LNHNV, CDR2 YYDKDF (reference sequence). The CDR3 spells CATSRDVEFEQYF. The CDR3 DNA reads TGTGCCACCAGCAGAGATGTTGAGTTCGAGCAGTACTTC.

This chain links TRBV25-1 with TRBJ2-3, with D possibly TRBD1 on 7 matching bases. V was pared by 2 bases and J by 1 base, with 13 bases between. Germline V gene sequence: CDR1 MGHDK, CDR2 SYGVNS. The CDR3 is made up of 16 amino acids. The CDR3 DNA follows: TGTGCCAGCAGTGAAGGCCGCAGGGGGGGCACAGATACGCAGTATTTT. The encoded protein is CASSEGRRGGTDTQYF.

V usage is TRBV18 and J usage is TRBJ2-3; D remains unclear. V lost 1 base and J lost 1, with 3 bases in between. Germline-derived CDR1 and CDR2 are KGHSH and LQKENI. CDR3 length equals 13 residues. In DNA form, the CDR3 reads TGTGCCAGCTCACCACGGGGCACAGATACGCAGTATTTT. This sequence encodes CASSPRGTDTQYF.

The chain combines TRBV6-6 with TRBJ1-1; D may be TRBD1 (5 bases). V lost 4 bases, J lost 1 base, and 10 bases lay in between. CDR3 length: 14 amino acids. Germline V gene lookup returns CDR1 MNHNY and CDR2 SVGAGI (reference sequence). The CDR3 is CASSWRGSNTEAFF. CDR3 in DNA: TGTGCCAGCAGTTGGCGGGGCTCGAACACTGAAGCTTTCTTT.

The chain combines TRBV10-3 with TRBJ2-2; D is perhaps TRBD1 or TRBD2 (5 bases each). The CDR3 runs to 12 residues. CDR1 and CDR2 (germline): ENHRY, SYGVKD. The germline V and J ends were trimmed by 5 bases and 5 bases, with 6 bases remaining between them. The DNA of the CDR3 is TGTGCCATCAGTTGGGGGACCGGGGAGCTGTTTTTT. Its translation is CAISWGTGELFF.

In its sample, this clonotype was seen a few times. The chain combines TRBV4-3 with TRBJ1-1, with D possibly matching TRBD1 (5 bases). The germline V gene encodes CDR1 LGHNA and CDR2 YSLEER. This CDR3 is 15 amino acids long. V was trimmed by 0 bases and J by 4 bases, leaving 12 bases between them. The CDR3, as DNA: TGCGCCAGCAGCCAAGAGACGGGACGAAGCACTGAAGCTTTCTTT. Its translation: CASSQETGRSTEAFF.

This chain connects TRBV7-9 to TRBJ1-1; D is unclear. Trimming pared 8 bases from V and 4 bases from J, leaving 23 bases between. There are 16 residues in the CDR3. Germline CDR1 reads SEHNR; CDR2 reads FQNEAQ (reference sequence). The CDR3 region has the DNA TGTGCCAGCGCTCGGGAAGGGTTAGGGCCGGGCACTGAAGCTTTCTTT. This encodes CASAREGLGPGTEAFF. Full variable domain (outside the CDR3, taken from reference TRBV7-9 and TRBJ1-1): DTGVSQNPRHKITKRGQNVTFRCDPISEHNRLYWYRQTLGQGPEFLTYFQNEAQLEKSRLLSDRFSAERPKGSFSTLEIQRTEQGDSAMYLCASAREGLGPGTEAFFGQGTRLTVV.

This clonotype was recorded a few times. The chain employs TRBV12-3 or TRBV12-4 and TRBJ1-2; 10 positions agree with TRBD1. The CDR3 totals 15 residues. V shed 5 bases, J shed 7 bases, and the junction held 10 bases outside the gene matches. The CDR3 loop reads CASSRAGTGEVGYTF. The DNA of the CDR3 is TGTGCCAGCAGTCGGGCCGGGACAGGGGAAGTTGGCTACACCTTC.

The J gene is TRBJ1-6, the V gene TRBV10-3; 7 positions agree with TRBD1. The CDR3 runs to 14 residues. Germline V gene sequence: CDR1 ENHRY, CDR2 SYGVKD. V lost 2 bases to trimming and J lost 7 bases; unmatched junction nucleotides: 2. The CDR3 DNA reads TGTGCCATCAGTGAGGGGACAGAAAATTCACCCCTCCACTTT. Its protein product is CAISEGTENSPLHF.

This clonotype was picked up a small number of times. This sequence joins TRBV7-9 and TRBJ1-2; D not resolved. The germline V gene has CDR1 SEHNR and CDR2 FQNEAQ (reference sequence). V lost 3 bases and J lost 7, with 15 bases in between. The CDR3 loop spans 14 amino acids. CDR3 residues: CASSLTAKSGGYTF. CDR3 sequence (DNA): TGTGCCAGCAGCTTGACGGCAAAATCGGGTGGCTACACCTTC.

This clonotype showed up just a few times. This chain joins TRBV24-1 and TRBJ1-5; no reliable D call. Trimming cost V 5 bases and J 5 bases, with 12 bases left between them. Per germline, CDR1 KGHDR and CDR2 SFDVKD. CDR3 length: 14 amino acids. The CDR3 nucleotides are TGTGCCACCAGTGGGGGTCAGGTAGATCAGCCCCAGCATTTT. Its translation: CATSGGQVDQPQHF.

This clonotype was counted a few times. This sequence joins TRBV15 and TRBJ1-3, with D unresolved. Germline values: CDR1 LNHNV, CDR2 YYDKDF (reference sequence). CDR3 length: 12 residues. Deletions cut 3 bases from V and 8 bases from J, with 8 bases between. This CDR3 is CATSRDRDTIYF. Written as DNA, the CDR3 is TGTGCCACCAGCAGGGACCGGGACACCATATATTTT.